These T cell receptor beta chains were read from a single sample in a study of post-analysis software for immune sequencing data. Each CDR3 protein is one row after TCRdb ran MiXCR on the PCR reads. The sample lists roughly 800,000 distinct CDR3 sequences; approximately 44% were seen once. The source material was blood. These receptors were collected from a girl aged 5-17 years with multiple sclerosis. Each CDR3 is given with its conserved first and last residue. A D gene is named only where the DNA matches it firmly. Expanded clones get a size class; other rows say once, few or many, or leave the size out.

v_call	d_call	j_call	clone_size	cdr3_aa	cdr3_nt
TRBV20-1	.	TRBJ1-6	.	CSARDFGEWYNSPLHF	TGCAGTGCTAGAGATTTCGGGGAATGGTATAATTCACCCCTCCACTTT
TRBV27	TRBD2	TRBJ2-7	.	CASSLRLAGGRGKNEQYF	TGTGCCAGCAGTCTACGACTAGCGGGAGGACGGGGCAAGAACGAGCAGTACTTC
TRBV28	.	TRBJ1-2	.	CASRPIQWRGRGYTF	TGTGCCAGCAGACCCATCCAATGGCGGGGACGCGGCTACACCTTC
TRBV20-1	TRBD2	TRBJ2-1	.	CSAQREGPHNEQFF	TGCAGTGCCCAGCGGGAGGGGCCCCACAATGAGCAGTTCTTC
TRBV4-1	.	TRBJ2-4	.	CASSQDRAPGNIQYF	TGCGCCAGCAGCCAAGATCGGGCTCCGGGAAACATTCAGTACTTC
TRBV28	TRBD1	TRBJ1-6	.	CASRAWDSSYNSPLHF	TGTGCCAGCAGGGCCTGGGACAGCTCCTATAATTCACCCCTCCACTTT
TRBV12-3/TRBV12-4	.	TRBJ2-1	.	CASSPARVSYNEQFF	TGTGCCAGCAGCCCAGCAAGGGTCTCCTACAATGAGCAGTTCTTC
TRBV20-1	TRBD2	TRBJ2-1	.	CSASGVAGAYNEQFF	TGCAGTGCTAGTGGGGTAGCGGGAGCCTACAATGAGCAGTTCTTC
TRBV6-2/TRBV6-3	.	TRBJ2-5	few	CASTSPRGETQYF	TGTGCCAGCACCTCTCCTCGGGGAGAGACCCAGTACTTC
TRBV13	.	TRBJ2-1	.	CASSQRAYNEQFF	TGTGCCAGCAGCCAGCGGGCCTACAATGAGCAGTTCTTC
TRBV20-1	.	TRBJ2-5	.	CSANQDARETQYF	TGCAGTGCTAATCAGGACGCACGAGAGACCCAGTACTTC
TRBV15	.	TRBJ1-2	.	CATSREGVKYGYTF	TGTGCCACCAGCAGAGAGGGAGTAAAATATGGCTACACCTTC
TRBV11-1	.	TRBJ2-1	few	CASSLSRGTYNEQFF	TGTGCCAGCAGCTTATCCCGCGGCACCTACAATGAGCAGTTCTTC
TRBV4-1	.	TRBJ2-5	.	CASSQVGGEETQYF	TGCGCCAGCAGCCAAGTGGGCGGGGAAGAGACCCAGTACTTC
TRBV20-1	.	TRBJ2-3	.	CSARPHTDTQYF	TGCAGTGCTAGGCCGCACACAGATACGCAGTATTTT
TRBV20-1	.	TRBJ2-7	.	CSAVDMGAFGYEQYF	TGCAGTGCGGTCGATATGGGGGCTTTTGGCTACGAGCAGTACTTC
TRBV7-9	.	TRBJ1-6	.	CASSFPGDNSPLHF	TGTGCCAGCAGCTTTCCGGGGGATAATTCACCCCTCCACTTT
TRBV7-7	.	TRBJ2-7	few	CASSGCPGLPLYEQYF	TGTGCTAGCAGCGGATGTCCCGGACTACCCCTGTATGAGCAGTACTTC
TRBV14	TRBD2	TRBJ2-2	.	CASRQAGTGELFF	TGTGCCAGCAGGCAAGCGGGAACCGGGGAGCTGTTTTTT
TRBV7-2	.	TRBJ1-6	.	CASSLGPADNSPLHF	TGTGCCAGCAGCTTAGGGCCAGCGGATAATTCACCCCTCCACTTT
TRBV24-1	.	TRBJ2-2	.	CATGGHTGELFF	TGTGCCACCGGAGGGCACACCGGGGAGCTGTTTTTT
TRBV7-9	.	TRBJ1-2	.	CASSFFGGPQPNYGYTF	TGTGCCAGCAGCTTCTTCGGGGGCCCTCAACCTAACTATGGCTACACCTTC
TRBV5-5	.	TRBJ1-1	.	CASSLGGQMLNTEAFF	TGTGCCAGCAGCTTGGGCGGACAGATGTTGAACACTGAAGCTTTCTTT
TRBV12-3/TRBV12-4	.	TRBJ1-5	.	CASSPEGSNQPQHF	TGTGCCAGCAGCCCGGAGGGTAGCAATCAGCCCCAGCATTTT
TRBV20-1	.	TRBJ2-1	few	CSARTSTYNEQFF	TGCAGTGCTAGGACCTCTACCTACAATGAGCAGTTCTTC
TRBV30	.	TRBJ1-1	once	CAQLRFIEAFF	TGTGCCCAACTGAGATTTATCGAAGCTTTCTTT
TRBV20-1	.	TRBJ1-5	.	CSASVGVGNQPQHF	TGCAGTGCTAGCGTGGGGGTCGGGAATCAGCCCCAGCATTTT
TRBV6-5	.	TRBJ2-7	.	CASSYSQGTYEQYF	TGTGCCAGCAGTTACTCCCAGGGGACCTACGAGCAGTACTTC
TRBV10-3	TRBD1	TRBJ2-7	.	CAIRPDRGGYEQYF	TGTGCCATCAGGCCAGACAGGGGAGGATACGAGCAGTACTTC
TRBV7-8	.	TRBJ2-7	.	CASNRLGRDKAYEQYF	TGTGCCAGCAACCGGTTGGGGCGGGATAAGGCCTACGAGCAGTACTTC
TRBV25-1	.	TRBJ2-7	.	CASSGSRGGEQYF	TGTGCCAGCAGTGGGAGCAGGGGTGGCGAGCAGTACTTC
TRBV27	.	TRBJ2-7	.	CASSLTAIYEQYF	TGTGCCAGCAGTTTAACCGCCATCTACGAGCAGTACTTC
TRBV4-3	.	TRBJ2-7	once	CASSQEAQGKYEQYF	TGCGCCAGCAGCCAAGAAGCCCAGGGGAAATACGAGCAGTACTTC
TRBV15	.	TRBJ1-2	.	CATPSRADYGYTF	TGTGCCACCCCTTCGAGGGCAGACTATGGCTACACCTTC
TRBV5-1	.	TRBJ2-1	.	CASSLDYGANEQFF	TGCGCCAGCAGCTTGGACTATGGGGCGAATGAGCAGTTCTTC
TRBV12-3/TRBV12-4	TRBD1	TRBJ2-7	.	CASSWGGDREYEQYF	TGTGCCAGCAGTTGGGGAGGGGACAGGGAATACGAGCAGTACTTC
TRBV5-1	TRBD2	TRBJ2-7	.	CASTTSGGTYEQYF	TGCGCCAGCACGACTAGCGGGGGAACCTACGAGCAGTACTTC
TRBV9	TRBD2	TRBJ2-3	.	CASSQSGRETDTQYF	TGTGCCAGCAGTCAAAGTGGGCGGGAGACGGATACGCAGTATTTT
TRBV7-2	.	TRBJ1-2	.	CASSFSWGSLGSGYTF	TGTGCCAGCAGCTTCTCCTGGGGGTCCTTGGGTTCTGGCTACACCTTC
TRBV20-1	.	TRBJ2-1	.	CSARVTVYNEQFF	TGCAGTGCTAGAGTCACGGTCTACAATGAGCAGTTCTTC
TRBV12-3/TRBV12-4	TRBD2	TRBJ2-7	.	CASSFSSGSGKGEQYF	TGTGCCAGCAGTTTCAGTAGCGGGAGTGGAAAAGGCGAGCAGTACTTC
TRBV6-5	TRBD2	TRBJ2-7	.	CASTFTSGTRNEQYF	TGTGCCAGCACTTTCACCAGCGGGACGAGAAACGAGCAGTACTTC
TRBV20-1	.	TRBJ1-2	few	CSAIVMGYTF	TGCAGTGCTATCGTGATGGGCTACACCTTC
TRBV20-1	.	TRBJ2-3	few	CSASSGEERTDTQYF	TGCAGTGCTAGTTCCGGGGAGGAGCGCACAGATACGCAGTATTTT
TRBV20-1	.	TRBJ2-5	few	CSARVQGRETQYF	TGCAGTGCTAGAGTCCAGGGGAGAGAGACCCAGTACTTC
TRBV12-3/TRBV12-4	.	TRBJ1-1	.	CASSSRQGNTEAFF	TGTGCCAGCAGTTCCCGTCAGGGGAACACTGAAGCTTTCTTT